This entry concerns a single T cell receptor beta chain. Its target antigen remains unknown. Per-nucleotide qualities are absent, and no much larger clonotype sits a single base away. These data come from a study of T cells in localized non-small cell lung cancer (dated by TCRdb to 2018 to 2021). For the wider study: T cell repertoires of approximately 250 early-stage NSCLC patients were analyzed, with tumors being compared against uninvolved tumor-adjacent lungs. The cohort consisted of roughly 240 treatment-naive NSCLC patients whose localized lung tumors had been resected. A mean age of approximately 70 years was recorded for the NSCLC patients, of whom approximately 130 were male and more than 95 were female. General conclusions and limits of the study: Multi-region tumor sequencing was not performed, so intratumor heterogeneity could not be excluded. Since the design was exploratory, TCR variables were selected using unadjusted p-values with no false-discovery rate correction. Longer overall survival was associated with higher blood T cell density, whereas shorter survival was associated with higher adjacent-lung clonality. A median of approximately 57 of the top 100 tumor clones were detected in paired uninvolved adjacent lung, and around 27 of these tumor clones were also found among the top 100 clones of the paired uninvolved adjacent lung. Uninvolved tumor-adjacent lung showed the highest T cell clonality, higher than tumor, which suggests more focused antigenic responses in the uninvolved tumor-adjacent lung.

From the cysteine up to the phenylalanine, the CDR3 has a length of 14 residues. Only the CDR3 portion is preserved as DNA: 42 bases, with reading frame beginning at the first base. Per the germline V gene, SGHRS is the CDR1 and YFSETQ is the CDR2. V lost 0 bases and J lost 9 bases; the stretch between them is 15 bases long. The immunoSEQ Assay was used to sequence TCR beta CDR3 regions from DNA. Processing in the source paper ran as follows. T cell density was computed as TCR beta template counts normalized to usable DNA estimated by amplifying housekeeping genes. Using the preseqR package, richness was estimated by extrapolating to 120,000 templates for tissue samples and 400,000 templates for PBMC samples. Clonality was defined as one minus Pielou's evenness. Tissue-enriched TCRs were identified by differential abundance testing using productive amino-acid clonotypes, minimum total count 5 and alpha 0.1. The Jaccard Index and the Morisita Overlap Index were used to measure repertoire overlap between compartments. GLIPH grouped TCR beta CDR3s together with public tetramer-defined viral CDR3s, and a viral motif had to include at least three viral sequences and also show V-gene enrichment. TCRdb provides this immuneACCESS table in a form limited to in-frame rearrangements. Some clones are lacking; in checked studies, under half of them reflect an unresolved V gene, and why the rest are absent is not known. V, J and clone size reflect that table, while D and trimming were determined from the DNA. This sample is represented by about 14,000 clones; about 85% of them were singletons. About 4.4% of the sample rests with the top ten.

At diagnosis, peripheral blood, uninvolved tumor-adjacent lung and tumor were collected and stored as a combination of fresh-frozen and FFPE material. Blood samples were analyzed as peripheral blood mononuclear cells for TCR repertoire profiling. This specimen was peripheral blood, taken before any cancer treatment. The clonotype originates from a woman aged 40-69 years with stage I lung adenocarcinoma. The rearrangement combines TRBV5-1 with TRBJ2-5; TRBD1 might be the D gene, on 7 matching bases. The CDR3 region reads CASSLDPGGRSQYF. The DNA reads TGCGCCAGCAGCTTGGATCCAGGGGGGAGATCCCAGTACTTC.